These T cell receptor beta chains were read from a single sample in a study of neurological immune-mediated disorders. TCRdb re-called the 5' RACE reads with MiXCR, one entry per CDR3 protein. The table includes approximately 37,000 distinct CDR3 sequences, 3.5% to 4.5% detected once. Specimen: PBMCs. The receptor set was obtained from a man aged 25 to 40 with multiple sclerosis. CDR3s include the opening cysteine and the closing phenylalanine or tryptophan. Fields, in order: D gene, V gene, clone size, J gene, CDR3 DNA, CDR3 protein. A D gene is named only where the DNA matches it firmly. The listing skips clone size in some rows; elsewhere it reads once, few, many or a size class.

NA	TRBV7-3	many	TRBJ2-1	TGTGCCAGCGGCGTTAGCTCCTACAATGAGCAGTTCTTC	CASGVSSYNEQFF
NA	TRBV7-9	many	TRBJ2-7	TGTGCCAGCAGCTCGGACGCCTACGAGCAGTACTTC	CASSSDAYEQYF
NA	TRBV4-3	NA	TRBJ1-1	TGCGCCAGCAGCCAACAGGAGAACACTGAAGCTTTCTTT	CASSQQENTEAFF
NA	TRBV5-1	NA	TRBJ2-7	TGCGCCAGCAGCTTGAATAGCGGTGTTAGCTCCTACGAGCAGTACTTC	CASSLNSGVSSYEQYF
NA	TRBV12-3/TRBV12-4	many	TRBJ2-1	TGTGCCAGCAGCCCCGGGTTCAGTGAGCAGTTCTTC	CASSPGFSEQFF
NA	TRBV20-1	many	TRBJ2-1	TGCAGTGCTAGTCCCCATGACATTTACAATGAGCAGTTCTTC	CSASPHDIYNEQFF
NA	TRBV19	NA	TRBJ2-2	TGTGCCAGTAGTGTCCGGGACTCGGGTGCGGGGGAGCTGTTTTTT	CASSVRDSGAGELFF
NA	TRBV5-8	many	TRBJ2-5	TGTGCCAGCAGCTCGACAGTCTCCGGGACCCAGTACTTC	CASSSTVSGTQYF
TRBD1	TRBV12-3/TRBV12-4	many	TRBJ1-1	TGTGCCAGCAGTCCACGGACAGGGAACACTGAAGCTTTCTTT	CASSPRTGNTEAFF
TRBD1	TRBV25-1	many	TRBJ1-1	TGTGCCAGCAGCGAGGGACAGTCAGGAGGTGAAGCTTTCTTT	CASSEGQSGGEAFF
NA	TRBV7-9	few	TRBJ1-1	TGTGCCAGCAGCTTGAGGACAGAGAGCAAAGCTTTCTTT	CASSLRTESKAFF
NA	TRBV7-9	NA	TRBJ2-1	TGTGCCAGCAGCTCCCGGGTGTACAATGAGCAGTTCTTC	CASSSRVYNEQFF
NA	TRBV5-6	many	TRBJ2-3	TGTGCCAGCAGCTTATCTTCCGGGATGACTAGCACAGATACGCAGTATTTT	CASSLSSGMTSTDTQYF
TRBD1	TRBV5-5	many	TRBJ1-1	TGTGCCAGCAGCTTATCAGGGGGCTACACTGAAGCTTTCTTT	CASSLSGGYTEAFF
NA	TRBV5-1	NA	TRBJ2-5	TGCGCCAGCAGCTTGGTACCCGACAGTTACCAAGAGACCCAGTACTTC	CASSLVPDSYQETQYF